The sequence of this TCR beta chain was determined in a study of molecular identifiers for immune sequencing clone quantification. Only a few counts were recorded for this clonotype. The CDR3 consists of 16 residues. Germline CDR1 LGHNA, CDR2 YSLEER. Germline trimming cut 0 bases from V and 8 bases from J; bases unmatched to any gene: 7. TCRdb itself ran the PCR reads through MiXCR, one entry per CDR3 protein. Counted here are approximately 550,000 distinct CDR3 sequences, 20% to 25% occurring once; the ten biggest clones make up approximately 0.8%. The sample consisted of naive CD8+ T cells from blood, with Jurkat cell RNA spiked in. As to subset: FACS-sorted CD8+CD4-CCR7+CD45RA+ naive T cells. The J gene is TRBJ1-6, the V gene TRBV4-3; 7 bases match TRBD1. The clonotype originates from a human donor in good health. Some libraries in this study had Jurkat cell RNA spiked in. The CDR3 spells CASSQERGRDYSPLHF. The CDR3 region has the DNA TGCGCCAGCAGCCAAGAGAGGGGGCGAGATTATTCACCCCTCCACTTT.